This T cell receptor (beta chain) was sequenced in a study of blood T cell repertoires in COVID-19. The CDR3 is 13 residues long. Trimming shortened V by 7 bases and J by 4 bases, and 16 bases separated the two germline ends. Looked up from germline, CDR1 is GTSNPN and CDR2 is SVGIG (reference sequence). Per the original data handling: Reference gene primers were amplified, and this amplification served to estimate nucleated cell counts. Profiled with immunoSEQ multiplex PCR; TCRdb holds only in-frame clones, not every one. V, J and clone size derive from that table, while D and trimming were established from the DNA sequence. The top ten clones hold about 4.5% of a sample with about 250,000 clones, 84% of them seen once.

The TCR originated in a man aged 45-65 years with active or convalescent COVID-19. Sequenced sample: peripheral blood. V usage is TRBV30 and J usage is TRBJ1-2, with D unclear. CDR3 loop: CASTGEGLYGYTF. For the CDR3, the DNA is TGTGCCTCCACCGGGGAGGGCCTCTATGGCTACACCTTC.